These 22 T cell receptor beta chains originate from one sample sequenced in a study of cytomegalovirus exposure and HLA in healthy donors. Libraries were prepared by immunoSEQ multiplex PCR; TCRdb keeps only in-frame clonotypes and omits some of them. In the table there are about 170,000 clones, less than 90% of which are singletons. Sequencing was carried out using PBMCs. Source of these receptors: a woman in her 30s in good health and CMV-seronegative.

The V call is TRBV27, the J call TRBJ1-1; the D gene is possibly TRBD1 (5 bases). This CDR3 has 17 residues. V shed 6 bases and J shed 3 bases, with 23 bases lying between them. Germline values: CDR1 MNHEY, CDR2 SMNVEV (reference sequence). This CDR3 is CASSPKSKSGGDTEAFF. The CDR3 DNA sequence: TGTGCCAGCAGCCCAAAAAGCAAAAGCGGGGGGGACACTGAAGCTTTCTTT.

The table lists this clone with a count of one. The gene calls are TRBV7-3 and TRBJ1-6; 8 nucleotides line up with TRBD1. This CDR3 contains 14 residues. J was trimmed by 10 bases and V by 8 bases; bases with no gene match: 10. Germline CDR1 SGHTA, CDR2 FQGTGA. The CDR3 loop is CASLGQGLLSPLHF. The CDR3 DNA is TGTGCCAGCCTAGGACAGGGACTTTTATCACCCCTCCACTTT.

The CDR3 bases are TGTGCCAGCAGCTTAGCACAGGGGGCAACAGATACGCAGTATTTT. Protein sequence: CASSLAQGATDTQYF. The rearrangement joins TRBV11-3 to TRBJ2-3, with 9 bases lining up with TRBD1. CDR1 and CDR2 (germline): SGHNT, YENEEA. V shed 1 base, J shed 3 bases, and the junction held 2 bases outside the gene matches. The CDR3 loop spans 15 amino acids.

The rearrangement links TRBV7-2 to TRBJ1-2; 7 nucleotides match TRBD1. Unmatched junction bases numbered 7, after V lost 5 bases and J lost 7 bases. This CDR3 region has 13 residues. CDR1 SGHTA and CDR2 FQGNSA come from the germline V gene. In DNA form, the CDR3 reads TGTGCCAGCAGCCCTAAGGGGGCTCTTGGCTACACCTTC. Translation gives CASSPKGALGYTF.

This chain joins TRBV27 and TRBJ1-5; tentative D call: TRBD1 (5 bases). V was clipped by 5 bases and J by 3 bases, with 8 bases between them. This CDR3 contains 13 residues. Germline CDR1 MNHEY, CDR2 SMNVEV (reference sequence). For the CDR3, the DNA is TGTGCCAGCAGTCTGACAGTCAATCAGCCCCAGCATTTT. This sequence encodes CASSLTVNQPQHF.

This rearrangement joins TRBV27 to TRBJ1-5, with 8 bases matching TRBD1. The CDR3 is made up of 15 amino acids. The V and J ends lost 6 bases and 2 bases, in that order; junction bases with no gene match: 6. The V gene's germline CDR1 is MNHEY and CDR2 SMNVEV (reference sequence). In DNA, the CDR3 is TGTGCCAGCAGACTCCAGGGGGCGGGCAATCAGCCCCAGCATTTT. Protein sequence: CASRLQGAGNQPQHF.

The J gene is TRBJ1-2, the V gene TRBV6-5, with a tentative D call TRBD1 (6 bases). Germline V lookup: CDR1 MNHEY, CDR2 SVGAGI. The CDR3 contains 15 residues. V lost 0 bases and J 0 bases, leaving 8 bases between the germline ends. CDR3 sequence reads: CASSYSEGANYGYTF. The CDR3 DNA is TGTGCCAGCAGTTACTCCGAGGGGGCTAACTATGGCTACACCTTC.

V gene TRBV5-4 combines with J gene TRBJ2-3; TRBD1 might be the D (5 bases). The CDR3 has 15 amino acids. Germline-derived CDR1 and CDR2 are SGHNT and YYREEE (reference sequence). Trimming removed 0 bases at V and 10 bases at J, with 18 bases between. CDR3 region: CASSLVGAAPTSQYF. In nucleotides, the CDR3 is TGTGCCAGCAGCTTGGTAGGGGCGGCCCCCACTTCGCAGTATTTT. Looking up the rest from reference TRBV5-4 and TRBJ2-3 gives the full variable domain: ETGVTQSPTHLIKTRGQQVTLRCSSQSGHNTVSWYQQALGQGPQFIFQYYREEENGRGNFPPRFSGLQFPNYSSELNVNALELDDSALYLCASSLVGAAPTSQYFGPGTRLTVL.

This chain connects TRBV30 to TRBJ2-1, with 15 bases that match TRBD2. The length of the CDR3 is 16 residues. With 5 bases clipped from V and 7 bases from J, the junction kept 9 bases outside the gene matches. Germline lookup yields CDR1 GTSNPN and CDR2 SVGIG (reference sequence). The CDR3 here is CAWGGLAGGTNNEQFF. The DNA of the CDR3 is TGTGCCTGGGGTGGACTAGCGGGAGGGACCAATAATGAGCAGTTCTTC.

V usage is TRBV5-1 and J usage is TRBJ2-7; 11 positions match TRBD1. Germline trimming cut 3 bases from V and 4 bases from J; bases unmatched to any gene: 3. This CDR3 contains 14 residues. Germline V gene data show CDR1 as SGHRS and CDR2 as YFSETQ. CDR3 in amino acids: CASSSGTGGYEQYF. The DNA for the CDR3 is TGCGCCAGCAGCTCCGGGACAGGGGGGTACGAGCAGTACTTC.

This chain uses TRBV6-5 with TRBJ1-1, with D tentatively TRBD1 (5 bases). Germline V gives CDR1 MNHEY, CDR2 SVGAGI. Trimming took off 8 bases at V and 2 bases at J, with 15 bases between the two ends. The CDR3 extends over 14 amino acids. CDR3: CASRSAGTNTEAFF. CDR3 coding DNA: TGTGCCAGCCGATCGGCAGGGACCAACACTGAAGCTTTCTTT.

This chain links TRBV2 with TRBJ1-5; 7 nucleotides align to TRBD1. The germline V gene encodes CDR1 SNHLY and CDR2 FYNNEI. V was pared by 11 bases and J by 4 bases, with 8 bases of the junction left unmatched. There are 13 residues in the CDR3. The CDR3: CACHRDRNQPQHF. CDR3 coding DNA: TGTGCCTGCCACCGGGACAGAAATCAGCCCCAGCATTTT.

The chain couples TRBV4-1 to TRBJ2-3; 9 bases are a match to TRBD2. V gave up 2 bases and J gave up 0 bases; unmatched junction bases: 3. Per the germline V gene, CDR1 is MGHRA and CDR2 is YSYEKL. There are 16 residues in the CDR3. CDR3 in amino acids: CASSQRLAASTDTQYF. In DNA, the CDR3 is TGCGCCAGCAGCCAACGACTAGCGGCTAGCACAGATACGCAGTATTTT.

CDR3 in DNA: TGCAGCGCACGGGACCCACTCTCCTACGAGCAGTACTTC. Protein product: CSARDPLSYEQYF. J is TRBJ2-7 and V is TRBV29-1, with D perhaps TRBD1 or TRBD2 (5 bases each). Deletions cut 7 bases from V and 0 bases from J, with 13 bases between. The CDR3 is made up of 13 amino acids. CDR1 and CDR2 (germline): SQVTM, ANQGSEA.

V usage is TRBV25-1 and J usage is TRBJ1-5, with D maybe TRBD1 (6 bases). The CDR3 length is 15 residues. With 5 bases removed from V and 7 bases from J, the gap between germline ends came to 18 bases. Germline V gives CDR1 MGHDK, CDR2 SYGVNS. CDR3 in DNA: TGTGCCAGCAGTCCAACCATCGGGGGCGGGCAGCCCCAGCATTTT. This sequence encodes CASSPTIGGGQPQHF.

This chain joins TRBV7-9 and TRBJ2-3; 7 nucleotides line up with TRBD1. V lost 5 bases and J lost 2; bases outside the gene matches: 7. Germline CDR1 reads SEHNR; CDR2 reads FQNEAQ (reference sequence). The CDR3 length is 15 residues. This CDR3 is CASSQGTAPTDTQYF. For the CDR3, the DNA is TGTGCCAGCAGCCAAGGGACAGCACCCACAGATACGCAGTATTTT.

The gene calls are TRBV2 and TRBJ2-1; D not resolved. The germline CDR1 and CDR2 sequences are SNHLY and FYNNEI. CDR3 length: 12 amino acids. V lost 3 bases to trimming and J lost 8 bases, with 8 bases between them. CDR3 sequence (DNA): TGTGCCAGCAGTGAGGGGTTCGATGAGCAGTTCTTC. Protein: CASSEGFDEQFF.

The genes are TRBV29-1 and TRBJ1-1, with no clear D. V was trimmed by 4 bases and J by 0 bases, leaving 6 bases between them. This CDR3 contains 12 residues. CDR1 and CDR2 (germline): SQVTM, ANQGSEA. The CDR3 loop is CSVVVVNTEAFF. Written as DNA, the CDR3 is TGCAGCGTTGTAGTGGTGAACACTGAAGCTTTCTTT. Variable domain in full (rest from reference TRBV29-1 and TRBJ1-1): SAVISQKPSRDICQRGTSLTIQCQVDSQVTMMFWYRQQPGQSLTLIATANQGSEATYESGFVIDKFPISRPNLTFSTLTVSNMSPEDSSIYLCSVVVVNTEAFFGQGTRLTVV.

CDR3 DNA sequence: TGTGCTAGTGGTATGGGACAGGAAGATAGAAGCAATCAGCCCCAGCATTTT. Translating it yields CASGMGQEDRSNQPQHF. The J gene is TRBJ1-5, the V gene TRBV12-5; 8 bases agree with TRBD1. The CDR3 is 17 residues long. Germline V lookup: CDR1 LGHNT, CDR2 FRNRAP. After removal of 5 bases from V and 1 base from J, the junction contained 10 bases not matched to a gene.

The chain is built from TRBV7-8 and TRBJ2-7; 12 nucleotides match TRBD1. V was pared by 2 bases and J by 6 bases, with 5 bases of the junction left unmatched. Germline loops: CDR1 SGHVS, CDR2 FQNEAQ. The CDR3 has 15 amino acids. The CDR3: CASSLPMGQGAEQYF. CDR3 nucleotides: TGTGCCAGCAGCTTACCCATGGGACAGGGGGCCGAGCAGTACTTC.

V is TRBV27 and J is TRBJ2-5; D gene ambiguous. The CDR3 has 15 residues. Trimming shortened V by 3 bases and J by 3 bases, and 14 bases separated the two germline ends. CDR1 MNHEY and CDR2 SMNVEV come from the germline V gene (reference sequence). For the CDR3, the DNA is TGTGCCAGCAGTTTCAGCCCCCGACGGAAAGAGACCCAGTACTTC. It translates to CASSFSPRRKETQYF.

This clone has a handful of counts. The chain carries TRBV4-2 and TRBJ1-2, with D hard to call. This CDR3 contains 15 residues. The ends were cut back, 0 bases at V and 4 bases at J, with 12 bases in the middle. CDR1 is LGHNA and CDR2 is YNFKEQ in the germline V gene. In DNA, the CDR3 is TGTGCCAGCAGCCAAGATTTGGGAACAGCCTATGGCTACACCTTC. Translating gives CASSQDLGTAYGYTF.